This is a list of T cell receptor beta chains from one sample in a study of PD-1 blockade in classical Hodgkin lymphoma. Profiled with immunoSEQ multiplex PCR; TCRdb holds only in-frame clones, not every one. Of some 150,000 clones listed, approximately 72% are singletons. Material: peripheral blood mononuclear cells (PBMCs), obtained before the second cycle of nivolumab. All receptors come from a human donor with classical Hodgkin lymphoma. CDR3s include the opening cysteine and the closing phenylalanine or tryptophan. A D gene is named only where the DNA matches it firmly. The size of a clone is reported for some rows only, either as once, few or many, or as a class for expanded clones.

NA | TRBJ1-6 | TRBV7-9 | NA | TGTGCCAGCAGCATGCCAGGGGATCTTAATTCACCCCTCCACTTT | CASSMPGDLNSPLHF
TRBD1 | TRBJ1-2 | TRBV2 | NA | TGTGCCAGCACCTGGGACAGGGAGAGCTATGGCTACACCTTC | CASTWDRESYGYTF
NA | TRBJ2-5 | TRBV6-5 | NA | TGTGCCAGCAGTTACTCTGGCGGAGCAGAGACCCAGTACTTC | CASSYSGGAETQYF
NA | TRBJ1-2 | TRBV19 | few | TGTGCCAGTAGGAACATCCCCGGTGGCTACACCTTC | CASRNIPGGYTF
NA | TRBJ2-1 | TRBV6-1 | NA | TGTGCCAGCAGGAACCCAGGACCTGAGGATGAGCAGTTCTTC | CASRNPGPEDEQFF
TRBD1 | TRBJ2-5 | TRBV7-2 | NA | TGTGCCAGCAGCCCAGGACAGGGCCAAGAGACCCAGTACTTC | CASSPGQGQETQYF
TRBD1 | TRBJ2-2 | TRBV7-3 | few | TGTGCCAGCAGCTCAAGGAGAGGGGGCGGTATATCGAACACCGGGGAGCTGTTTTTT | CASSSRRGGGISNTGELFF
NA | TRBJ2-5 | TRBV27 | NA | TGTGCCAGCAGTCCACTCCTTCCTCAAGAGACCCAGTACTTC | CASSPLLPQETQYF
NA | TRBJ2-3 | TRBV7-3 | NA | TGTGCCAGCAGCTTGGGCAGGAGCACAGATACGCAGTATTTT | CASSLGRSTDTQYF
NA | TRBJ1-2 | TRBV28 | NA | TGTGCCAGCAGTCTCTCCGTGAGCACCCATGGCTACACCTTC | CASSLSVSTHGYTF
NA | TRBJ2-2 | TRBV7-2 | NA | TGTGCCAGCAGCTTCGATGGGGAGGCCGGGGAGCTGTTTTTT | CASSFDGEAGELFF
NA | TRBJ2-1 | TRBV5-4 | few | TGTGCCAGCAGCCGTTTGGGGAGCTCCTACAATGAGCAGTTCTTC | CASSRLGSSYNEQFF
NA | TRBJ2-2 | TRBV19 | NA | TGTGCCAGTAGTATCCAGGGTACCGGGGAGCTGTTTTTT | CASSIQGTGELFF
NA | TRBJ1-1 | TRBV7-9 | few | TGTGCCAGCAGCTTCGGTGTGTACACTGAAGCTTTCTTT | CASSFGVYTEAFF
NA | TRBJ1-5 | TRBV5-1 | NA | TGCGCCAGCAGCCTGGGACGGGACAATCAGCCCCAGCATTTT | CASSLGRDNQPQHF
NA | TRBJ2-7 | TRBV19 | once | TGTGCCAGTGGGACCGGGACTTCATTCTACGAGCAGTACTTC | CASGTGTSFYEQYF
NA | TRBJ1-4 | TRBV4-1 | NA | TGCGCCAGCAGCCAGAAAAACGCAGGGAGGTGGAATGAAAAACTGTTTTTT | CASSQKNAGRWNEKLFF
NA | TRBJ1-1 | TRBV4-1 | NA | TGCGCCAGCAGCCAAGATAAGTGGGGGACCCCTGAAGCTTTCTTT | CASSQDKWGTPEAFF
NA | TRBJ2-7 | TRBV6-1 | few | TGTGCCAGCAGGTTGACAGGGAGGTCCTACGAGCAGTACTTC | CASRLTGRSYEQYF
TRBD1 | TRBJ1-6 | TRBV4-2 | NA | TGTGCCAGCAGCCAAGTGGGGGCAGGACAGGGGAATTCACCCCTCCACTTT | CASSQVGAGQGNSPLHF
NA | TRBJ1-3 | TRBV5-1 | NA | TGCGCCAGCAGCTTGGCCACAGGCTCTGGAAACACCATATATTTT | CASSLATGSGNTIYF
NA | TRBJ1-1 | TRBV7-8 | NA | TGTGCCAGCAGCTTAGCTAGGGGGGTGGGGACTTTCTTT | CASSLARGVGTFF
TRBD1 | TRBJ1-4 | TRBV5-6 | once | TGTGCCAGCAGCGCCACCGGGACAGGGGGTGAAAAACTGTTTTTT | CASSATGTGGEKLFF
TRBD1 | TRBJ1-1 | TRBV6-1 | NA | TGTGCCAGCAGTCCCGGACAGGACCGGAGGGGAGCTTTCTTT | CASSPGQDRRGAFF
NA | TRBJ2-7 | TRBV10-3 | once | TGTGCCATCAACATAGGGACGAATTCCTACGAGCAGTACTTC | CAINIGTNSYEQYF
NA | TRBJ2-1 | TRBV5-1 | NA | TGCGCCAGCAGCTTGGGAGGTCTATCCGGATTGGAGCAGTTCTTC | CASSLGGLSGLEQFF
NA | TRBJ1-2 | TRBV5-4 | NA | TGTGCCAGCAGCTTGGCCAGAGTGGGTGGCTATGGCTACACCTTC | CASSLARVGGYGYTF
TRBD2 | TRBJ2-3 | TRBV7-6 | NA | TGTGCCAGCAGCCCTATAGCGGGGGCGGCCACAGATACGCAGTATTTT | CASSPIAGAATDTQYF